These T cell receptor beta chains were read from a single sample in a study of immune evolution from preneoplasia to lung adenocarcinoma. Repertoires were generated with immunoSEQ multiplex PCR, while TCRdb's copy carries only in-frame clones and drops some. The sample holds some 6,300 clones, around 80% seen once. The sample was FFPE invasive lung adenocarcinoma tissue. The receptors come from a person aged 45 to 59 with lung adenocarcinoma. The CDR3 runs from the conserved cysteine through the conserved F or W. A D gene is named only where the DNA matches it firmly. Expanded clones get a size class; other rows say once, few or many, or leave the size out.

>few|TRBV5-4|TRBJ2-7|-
TGTGCCAGCAGCTTGCAATCGGGAGAGCAGTACTTC
CASSLQSGEQYF
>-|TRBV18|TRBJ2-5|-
TGTGCCAGCGCCAGGGGGGATGAGACCCAGTACTTC
CASARGDETQYF
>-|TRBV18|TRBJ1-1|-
TGTGCCAGCTCACCAGCGACAGGGAACACTGAAGCTTTCTTT
CASSPATGNTEAFF
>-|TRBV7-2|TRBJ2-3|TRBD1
TGTGCCAGCACCCGGCAGGGGGGCACAGATACGCAGTATTTT
CASTRQGGTDTQYF
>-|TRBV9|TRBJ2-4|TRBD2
TGTGCCAGCAGCGTTGCGGGAGGGGACGGCATTCAGTACTTC
CASSVAGGDGIQYF
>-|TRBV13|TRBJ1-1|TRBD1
TGTGCCAGCTATCTCGGACAGGGGGTCGCTGAAGCTTTCTTT
CASYLGQGVAEAFF
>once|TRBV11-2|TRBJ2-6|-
TGTGCCAGCAGCTTAGTGTTCCAGGGCTCTGGGGCCAACGTCCTGACTTTC
CASSLVFQGSGANVLTF
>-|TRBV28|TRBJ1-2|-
TGTGCCAGCAGTGAGGCGTCAGGCTTCGCTAACTATGGCTACACCTTC
CASSEASGFANYGYTF
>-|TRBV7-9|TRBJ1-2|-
TGTGCCAGCAGACCAGACAGCTATGGCTACACCTTC
CASRPDSYGYTF
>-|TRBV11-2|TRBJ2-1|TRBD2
TGTGCCAGCAGCTTTTCTAGCGGGAGGTATGAGCAGTTCTTC
CASSFSSGRYEQFF
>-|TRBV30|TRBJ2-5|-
TGTGCCTGGAGTAGAGGACGGGGGGAGACCCAGTACTTC
CAWSRGRGETQYF
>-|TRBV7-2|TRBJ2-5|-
TGTGCCAGCAGCTTACTGGGCAGACGGGAAGAGACCCAGTACTTC
CASSLLGRREETQYF
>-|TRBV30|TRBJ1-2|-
TGTGCCTGGCGAGGGTTAAGAGGCTACACCTTC
CAWRGLRGYTF
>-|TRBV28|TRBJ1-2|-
TGTGCCAGCAGTAGGCACTCCTATGGCTACACCTTC
CASSRHSYGYTF
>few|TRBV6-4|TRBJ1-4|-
TGTGCCAGCAGTGAAAAGCCTAGGACCCCGACGCGGGAAAAACTGTTTTTT
CASSEKPRTPTREKLFF
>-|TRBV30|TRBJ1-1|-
TGTGCCTGGAGTGTAAAAGGACAGACGAACACTGAAGCTTTCTTT
CAWSVKGQTNTEAFF
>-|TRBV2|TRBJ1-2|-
TGTGCCAGCACCCTAGGTGGTAGTGGGGAAACAAGCTACACCTTC
CASTLGGSGETSYTF
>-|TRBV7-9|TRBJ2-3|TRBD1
TGTGCCAGCAGCTCATCCGGACAGGGCGGGCAGTATTTT
CASSSSGQGGQYF
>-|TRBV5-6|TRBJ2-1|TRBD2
TGTGCCAGCAGTCTCCGGACTAGCGGTTACAATGAGCAGTTCTTC
CASSLRTSGYNEQFF
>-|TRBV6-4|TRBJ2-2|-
TGTGCCAGCAGTGACACGGACACCGGGGAGCTGTTTTTT
CASSDTDTGELFF
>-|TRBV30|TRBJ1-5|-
TGTGCCTGGAACTCAGACACCAGCAATCAGCCCCAGCATTTT
CAWNSDTSNQPQHF
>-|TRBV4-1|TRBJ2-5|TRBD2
TGCGCCAGCAGCCATCCTGGACTAGCGGGAGGGCCAGGGAGAGAGACCCAGTACTTC
CASSHPGLAGGPGRETQYF
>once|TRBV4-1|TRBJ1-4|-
TGCGCCAGCAGCCATGGGCAAGGGCCACTCAGTAATGAAAAACTGTTTTTT
CASSHGQGPLSNEKLFF
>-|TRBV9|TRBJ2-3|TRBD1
TGTGCCAGCAGCGTAAACTACGGACAGGGGGCAGATACGCAGTATTTT
CASSVNYGQGADTQYF
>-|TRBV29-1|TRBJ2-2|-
TGCAGCGTTCTAAGGGGAACCGGGGAGCTGTTTTTT
CSVLRGTGELFF
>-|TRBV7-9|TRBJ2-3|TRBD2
TGTGCCAGCAGCTTAGGCCTAGCGGAAAACACAGATACGCAGTATTTT
CASSLGLAENTDTQYF
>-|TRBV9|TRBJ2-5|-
TGTGCCAGCAGCGTAGATGACACCCAAGAGACCCAGTACTTC
CASSVDDTQETQYF
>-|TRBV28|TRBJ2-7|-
TGTGCCAGCAGTTTATTCGGGGACGGACAATACGAGCAGTACTTC
CASSLFGDGQYEQYF
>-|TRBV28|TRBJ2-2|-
TGTGCCAGCAGTCGGGTTGGTAGCCTCAACACCGGGGAGCTGTTTTTT
CASSRVGSLNTGELFF
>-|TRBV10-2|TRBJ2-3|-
TGCGCCAGCAGTGTTGGCGGCGGAAGAAGCACAGATACGCAGTATTTT
CASSVGGGRSTDTQYF
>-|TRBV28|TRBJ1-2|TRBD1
TGTGCCAGCAGTCGCCACAGGGGATATGGCTACACCTTC
CASSRHRGYGYTF
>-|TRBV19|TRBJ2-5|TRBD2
TGTGCCAGTACCCGGGTAGCGGGACTCTGGGAGACCCAGTACTTC
CASTRVAGLWETQYF
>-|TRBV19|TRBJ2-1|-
TGTGCCAGTAGTCCGGCCCCCATTCAAGGTTACTCCTACAATGAGCAGTTCTTC
CASSPAPIQGYSYNEQFF
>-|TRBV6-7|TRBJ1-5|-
TGTGCCAGAACACTAAGGACGGTACCTTATAGCAATCAGCCCCAGCATTTT
CARTLRTVPYSNQPQHF
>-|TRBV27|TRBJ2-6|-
TGTGCCAGCAGCCTAGGGGGTGGAGCCAACGTCCTGACTTTC
CASSLGGGANVLTF
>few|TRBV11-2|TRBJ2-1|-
TGTGCCAGCAGACCACGGCTACTTTACAATGAGCAGTTCTTC
CASRPRLLYNEQFF
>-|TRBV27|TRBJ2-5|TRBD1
TGTGCCAGCAGAACGACAGGGCCCGGGGAGACCCAGTACTTC
CASRTTGPGETQYF
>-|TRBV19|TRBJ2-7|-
TGTGCCAGTGAGGGGGGAGGCCACGAGCAGTACTTC
CASEGGGHEQYF
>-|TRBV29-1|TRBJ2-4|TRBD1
TGCAGCGTACCGGGACAGGGGGCCGGAAACATTCAGTACTTC
CSVPGQGAGNIQYF
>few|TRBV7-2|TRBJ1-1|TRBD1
TGTGCCAGCAGCTCACAGGGGAGGAACACTGAAGCTTTCTTT
CASSSQGRNTEAFF
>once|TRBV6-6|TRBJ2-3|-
TGTGCCAGCAGTTACGCGCGAGATACGCAGTATTTT
CASSYARDTQYF
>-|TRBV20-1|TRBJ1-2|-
TGCAGTGCTTTCGCCGAGCATGGCTACACCTTC
CSAFAEHGYTF
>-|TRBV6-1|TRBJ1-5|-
TGTGCCAGCAGGGTGGCAGATAATCAGCCCCAGCATTTT
CASRVADNQPQHF
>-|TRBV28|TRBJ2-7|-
TGTGCCAGCAGCCCTCTGGGGGTATACGAGCAGTACTTC
CASSPLGVYEQYF
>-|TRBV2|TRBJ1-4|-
TGTGCCAGCTCTCGGGGGCGAAATGAAAAACTGTTTTTT
CASSRGRNEKLFF
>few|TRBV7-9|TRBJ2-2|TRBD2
TGTGCCAGCAGCACATTCGGACTAGCTAACACCGGGGAGCTGTTTTTT
CASSTFGLANTGELFF
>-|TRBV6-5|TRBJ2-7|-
TGTGCCAGCAGTTATGGTCAGATAAAAGCCTACGAGCAGTACTTC
CASSYGQIKAYEQYF
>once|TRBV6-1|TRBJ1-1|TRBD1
TGTGCCAGCAGTGCGGGACAGGGGGGGTTCATGAACACTGAAGCTTTCTTT
CASSAGQGGFMNTEAFF
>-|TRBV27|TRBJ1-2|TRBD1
TGTGCCAGCAGTTTAAACAGGGGTCTTGGCTACACCTTC
CASSLNRGLGYTF
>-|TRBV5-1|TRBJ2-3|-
TGCGCCAGCAGCTTGGTATCCCCTAGCACAGATACGCAGTATTTT
CASSLVSPSTDTQYF
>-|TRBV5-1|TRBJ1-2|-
TGCGCCAGCAGCTTGGAGTACGGAGCTATTAGGGGCTACACCTTC
CASSLEYGAIRGYTF
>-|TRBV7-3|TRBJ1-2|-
TGTGCCAGCAGCGTGGACAAGAACTATGGCTACACCTTC
CASSVDKNYGYTF
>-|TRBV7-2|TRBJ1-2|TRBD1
TGTGCCAGCAGCCGAGCACGGGGACAGGGGGCGAAGGGCTACACCTTC
CASSRARGQGAKGYTF
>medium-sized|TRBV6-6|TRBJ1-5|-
TGTGCCAGCAGGGACAGAGTAAACAATCAGCCCCAGCATTTT
CASRDRVNNQPQHF
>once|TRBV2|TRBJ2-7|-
TGTGCCAGCCGCGACAGCCTTTACGAGCAGTACTTC
CASRDSLYEQYF